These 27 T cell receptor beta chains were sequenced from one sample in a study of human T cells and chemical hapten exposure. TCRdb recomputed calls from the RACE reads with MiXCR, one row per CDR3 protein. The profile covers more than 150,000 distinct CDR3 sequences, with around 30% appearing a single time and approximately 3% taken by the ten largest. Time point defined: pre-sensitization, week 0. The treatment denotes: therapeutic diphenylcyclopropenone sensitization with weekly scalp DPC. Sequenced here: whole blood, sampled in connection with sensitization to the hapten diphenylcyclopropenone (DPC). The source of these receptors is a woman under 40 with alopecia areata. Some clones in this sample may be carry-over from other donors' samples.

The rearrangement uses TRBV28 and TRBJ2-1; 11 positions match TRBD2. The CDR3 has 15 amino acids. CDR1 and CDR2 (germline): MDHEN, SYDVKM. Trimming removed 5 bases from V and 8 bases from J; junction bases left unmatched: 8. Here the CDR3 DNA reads TGTGCCAGCAGTCCCAATAGCGGGAGGGGCTATGAGCAGTTCTTC. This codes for CASSPNSGRGYEQFF.

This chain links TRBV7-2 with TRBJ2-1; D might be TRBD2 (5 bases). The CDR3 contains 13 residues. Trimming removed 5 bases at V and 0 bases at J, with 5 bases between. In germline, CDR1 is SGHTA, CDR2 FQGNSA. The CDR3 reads CASSGSSYNEQFF. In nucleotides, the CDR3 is TGTGCCAGCAGCGGGAGCTCCTACAATGAGCAGTTCTTC. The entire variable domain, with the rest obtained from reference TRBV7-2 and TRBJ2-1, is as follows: GAGVSQSPSNKVTEKGKDVELRCDPISGHTALYWYRQSLGQGLEFLIYFQGNSAPDKSGLPSDRFSAERTGGSVSTLTIQRTQQEDSAVYLCASSGSSYNEQFFGPGTRLTVL.

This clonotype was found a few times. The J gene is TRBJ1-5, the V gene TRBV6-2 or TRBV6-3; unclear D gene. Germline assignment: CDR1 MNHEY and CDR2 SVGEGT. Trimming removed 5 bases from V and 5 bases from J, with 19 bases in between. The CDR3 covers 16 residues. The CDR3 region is CASSTGWSRGDQPQHF. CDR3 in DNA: TGTGCCAGCAGTACGGGATGGAGTCGGGGAGATCAGCCCCAGCATTTT.

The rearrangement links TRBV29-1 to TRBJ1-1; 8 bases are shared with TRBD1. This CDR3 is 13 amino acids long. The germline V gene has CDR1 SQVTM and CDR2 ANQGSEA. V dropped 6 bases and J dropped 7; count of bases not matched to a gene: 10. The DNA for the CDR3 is TGCAGCGTATTAGGGTCAGGGGGCTTTGAAGCTTTCTTT. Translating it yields CSVLGSGGFEAFF.

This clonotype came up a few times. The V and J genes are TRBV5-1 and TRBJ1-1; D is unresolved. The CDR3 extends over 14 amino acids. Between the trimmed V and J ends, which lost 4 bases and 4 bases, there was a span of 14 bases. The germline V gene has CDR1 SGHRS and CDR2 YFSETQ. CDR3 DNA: TGCGCCAGCAGCCAATCTCAGGTCCCCACTGAAGCTTTCTTT. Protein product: CASSQSQVPTEAFF.

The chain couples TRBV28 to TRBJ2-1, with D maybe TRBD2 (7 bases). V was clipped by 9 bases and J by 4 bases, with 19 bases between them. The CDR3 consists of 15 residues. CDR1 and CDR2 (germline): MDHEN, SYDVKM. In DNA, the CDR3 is TGTGCCAGGGGGGCCCGCGGGAGCCTGTACAATGAGCAGTTCTTC. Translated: CARGARGSLYNEQFF.

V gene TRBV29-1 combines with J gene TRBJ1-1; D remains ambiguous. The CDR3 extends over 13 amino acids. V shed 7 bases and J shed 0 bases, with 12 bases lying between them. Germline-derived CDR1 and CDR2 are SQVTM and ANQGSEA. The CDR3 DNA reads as TGCAGCGCAGAGGGAACCATGAACACTGAAGCTTTCTTT. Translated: CSAEGTMNTEAFF.

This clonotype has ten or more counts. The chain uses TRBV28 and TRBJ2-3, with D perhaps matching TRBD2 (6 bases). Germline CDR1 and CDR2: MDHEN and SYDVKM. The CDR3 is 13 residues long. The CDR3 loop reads CGVHGGMRDTQYF. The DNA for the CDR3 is TGTGGAGTTCATGGGGGGATGAGGGATACGCAGTATTTT.

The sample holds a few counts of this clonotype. CDR3 residues: CASSSGTLVGTEAFF. The CDR3 bases are TGCGCCAGCAGTTCCGGGACACTGGTCGGCACTGAAGCTTTCTTT. The chain has TRBV5-1 and TRBJ1-1; a weak D match, TRBD1 (6 bases). Germline V gene data show CDR1 as SGHRS and CDR2 as YFSETQ. The CDR3 sequence is 15 residues long. V gave up 5 bases and J gave up 4 bases, with 18 bases separating them.

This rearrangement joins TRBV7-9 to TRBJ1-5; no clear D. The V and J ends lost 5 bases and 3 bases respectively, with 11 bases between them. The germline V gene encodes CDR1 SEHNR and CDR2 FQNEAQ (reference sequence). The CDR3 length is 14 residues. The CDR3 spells CASSPLSPNQPQHF. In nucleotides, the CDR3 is TGTGCCAGCAGCCCTTTGTCCCCCAATCAGCCCCAGCATTTT.

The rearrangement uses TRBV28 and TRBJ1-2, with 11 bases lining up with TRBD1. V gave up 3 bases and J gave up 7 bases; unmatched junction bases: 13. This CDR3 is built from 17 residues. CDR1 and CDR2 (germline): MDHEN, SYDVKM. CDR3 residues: CASSFVRRTGGVRGYTF. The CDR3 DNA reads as TGTGCCAGCAGTTTCGTGCGGCGGACAGGGGGCGTCCGTGGCTACACCTTC.

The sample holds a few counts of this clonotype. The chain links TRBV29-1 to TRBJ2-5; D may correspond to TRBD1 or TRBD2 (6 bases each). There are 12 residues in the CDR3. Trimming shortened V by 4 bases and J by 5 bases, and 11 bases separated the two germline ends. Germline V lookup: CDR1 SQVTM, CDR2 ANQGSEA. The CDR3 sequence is CSVVGGRETQYF. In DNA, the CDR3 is TGCAGCGTTGTGGGGGGCCGGGAGACCCAGTACTTC.

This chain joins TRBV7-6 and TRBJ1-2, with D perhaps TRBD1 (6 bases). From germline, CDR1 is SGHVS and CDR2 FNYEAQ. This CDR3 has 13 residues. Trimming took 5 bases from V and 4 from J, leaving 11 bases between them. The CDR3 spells CASSPGHGYGYTF. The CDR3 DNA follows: TGTGCCAGCAGCCCGGGACATGGCTATGGCTACACCTTC. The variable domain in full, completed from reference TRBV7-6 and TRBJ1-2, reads GAGVSQSPRYKVTKRGQDVALRCDPISGHVSLYWYRQALGQGPEFLTYFNYEAQQDKSGLPNDRFSAERPEGSISTLTIQRTEQRDSAMYRCASSPGHGYGYTFGSGTRLTVV.

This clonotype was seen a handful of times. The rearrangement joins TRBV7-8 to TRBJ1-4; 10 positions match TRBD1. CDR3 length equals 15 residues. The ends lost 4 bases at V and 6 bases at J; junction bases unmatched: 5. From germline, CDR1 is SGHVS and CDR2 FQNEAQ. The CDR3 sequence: CASSSSTGGYEKLFF. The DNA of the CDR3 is TGTGCCAGCAGCTCCTCGACAGGGGGCTATGAAAAACTGTTTTTT.

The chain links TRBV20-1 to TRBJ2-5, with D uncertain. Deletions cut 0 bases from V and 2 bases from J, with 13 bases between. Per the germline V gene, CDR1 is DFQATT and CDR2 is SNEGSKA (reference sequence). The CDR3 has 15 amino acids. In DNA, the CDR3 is TGCAGTGCTAGAGATACGGCTAGACATCAAGAGACCCAGTACTTC. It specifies CSARDTARHQETQYF.

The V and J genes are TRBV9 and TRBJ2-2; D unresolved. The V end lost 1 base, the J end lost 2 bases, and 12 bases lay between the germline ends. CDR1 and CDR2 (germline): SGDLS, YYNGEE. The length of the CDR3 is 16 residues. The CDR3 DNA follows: TGTGCCAGCAGCGTATTCGGCCGGCCAAACACCGGGGAGCTGTTTTTT. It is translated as CASSVFGRPNTGELFF.

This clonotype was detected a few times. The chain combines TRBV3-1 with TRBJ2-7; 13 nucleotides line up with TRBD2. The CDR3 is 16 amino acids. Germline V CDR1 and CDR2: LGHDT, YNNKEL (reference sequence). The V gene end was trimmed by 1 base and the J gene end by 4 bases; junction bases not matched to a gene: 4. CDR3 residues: CASSQGLAGGEYEQYF. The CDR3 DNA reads TGTGCCAGCAGCCAAGGACTAGCGGGAGGAGAATACGAGCAGTACTTC.

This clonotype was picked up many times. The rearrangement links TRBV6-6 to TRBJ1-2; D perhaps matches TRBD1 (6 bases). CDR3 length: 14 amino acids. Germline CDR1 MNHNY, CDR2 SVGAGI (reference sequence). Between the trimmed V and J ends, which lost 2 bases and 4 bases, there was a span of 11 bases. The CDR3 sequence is CASSYPGQPYGYTF. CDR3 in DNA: TGTGCCAGCAGTTACCCTGGACAGCCCTATGGCTACACCTTC.

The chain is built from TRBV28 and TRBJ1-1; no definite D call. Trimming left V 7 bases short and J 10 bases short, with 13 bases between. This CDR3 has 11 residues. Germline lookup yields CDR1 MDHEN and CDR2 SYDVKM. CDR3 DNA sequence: TGTGCCAGCACCTTCGCTGGAGGAGCTTTCTTT. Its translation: CASTFAGGAFF.

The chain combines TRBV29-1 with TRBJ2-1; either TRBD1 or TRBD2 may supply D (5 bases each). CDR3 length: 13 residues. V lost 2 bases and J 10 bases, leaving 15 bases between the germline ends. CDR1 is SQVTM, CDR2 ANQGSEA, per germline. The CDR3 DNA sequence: TGCAGCGTTGAATCAGGGAGTACGATCGAGCAGTTCTTC. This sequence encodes CSVESGSTIEQFF.

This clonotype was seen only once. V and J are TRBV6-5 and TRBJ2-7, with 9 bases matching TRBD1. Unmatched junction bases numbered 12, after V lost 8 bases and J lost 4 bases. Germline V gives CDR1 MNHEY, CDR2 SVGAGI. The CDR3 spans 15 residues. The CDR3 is CASSRPGDRAYEQYF. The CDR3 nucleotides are TGTGCCAGCTCGCGACCCGGGGACAGGGCTTACGAGCAGTACTTC.

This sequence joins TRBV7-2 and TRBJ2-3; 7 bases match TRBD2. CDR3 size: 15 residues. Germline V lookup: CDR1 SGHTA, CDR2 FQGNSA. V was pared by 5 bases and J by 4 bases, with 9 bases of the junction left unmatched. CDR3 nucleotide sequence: TGTGCCAGCAGCGAGGGGAGGGTCGGGCCAGATACGCAGTATTTT. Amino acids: CASSEGRVGPDTQYF.

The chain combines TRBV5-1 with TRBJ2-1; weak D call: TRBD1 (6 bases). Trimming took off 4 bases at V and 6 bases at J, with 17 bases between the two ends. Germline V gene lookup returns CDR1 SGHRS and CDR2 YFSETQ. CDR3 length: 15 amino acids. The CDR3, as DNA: TGCGCCAGCAGCCAGGACAGCCCGCGGATCAATGAGCAGTTCTTC. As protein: CASSQDSPRINEQFF.

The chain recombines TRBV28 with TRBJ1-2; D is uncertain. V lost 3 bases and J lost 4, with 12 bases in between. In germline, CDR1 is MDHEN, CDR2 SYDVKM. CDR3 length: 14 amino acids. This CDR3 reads CASSLAQSPYGYTF. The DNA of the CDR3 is TGTGCCAGCAGTTTGGCGCAGTCACCCTATGGCTACACCTTC.

The DNA for the CDR3 is TGCGCCAGCAGCTCTCAGGGGACCTCAAACACTGAAGCTTTCTTT. It yields the protein CASSSQGTSNTEAFF. The rearrangement joins TRBV4-1 to TRBJ1-1, with D perhaps matching TRBD1 (6 bases). The CDR3 is 15 residues long. Germline V gene sequence: CDR1 MGHRA, CDR2 YSYEKL. The V end was cut by 5 bases, the J end by 2 bases, with 15 bases between.

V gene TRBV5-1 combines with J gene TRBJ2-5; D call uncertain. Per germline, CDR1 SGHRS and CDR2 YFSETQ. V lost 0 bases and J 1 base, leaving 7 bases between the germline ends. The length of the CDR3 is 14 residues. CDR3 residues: CASSLATGQETQYF. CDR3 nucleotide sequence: TGCGCCAGCAGCTTGGCGACGGGCCAAGAGACCCAGTACTTC.

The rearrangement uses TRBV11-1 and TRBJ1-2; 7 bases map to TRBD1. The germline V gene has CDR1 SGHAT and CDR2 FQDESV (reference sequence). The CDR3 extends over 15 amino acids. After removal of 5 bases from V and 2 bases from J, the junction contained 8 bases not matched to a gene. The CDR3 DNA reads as TGTGCCAGCAGCACACGACAGGGCGGAAACTATGGCTACACCTTC. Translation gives CASSTRQGGNYGYTF.